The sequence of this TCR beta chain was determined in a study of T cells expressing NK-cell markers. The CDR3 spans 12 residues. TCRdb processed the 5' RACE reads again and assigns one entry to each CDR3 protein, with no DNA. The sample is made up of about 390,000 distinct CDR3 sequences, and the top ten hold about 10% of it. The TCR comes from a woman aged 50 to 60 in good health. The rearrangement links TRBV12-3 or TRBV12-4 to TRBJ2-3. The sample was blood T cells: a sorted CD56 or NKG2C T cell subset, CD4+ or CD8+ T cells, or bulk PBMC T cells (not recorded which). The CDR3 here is CASSWKADTQYF.